This T cell receptor (beta chain) is drawn from a study of T cell responses to AZD1222 COVID-19 vaccine. Study-wide points: White British people made up most donors, females outnumbered males, and clonal diversity was possibly underestimated. Vaccine-related CD4 TCRs covered spike, predominating at 160-218 and 743-854. In the spike-specific TCR repertoire, nearly half reportedly target unmutated variant regions. The breadth and depth of Spike-specific TCRs increased once two AZD1222 doses had been given.

Here immunoSEQ multiplex PCR was the method, and the copy in TCRdb shows in-frame clones only, minus some. There are some 200,000 clones in the sample; approximately 89% occur only once, and 3% to 4% lies in the top ten. About this clone itself: Antigen: not known.

This CDR3 region has 14 residues. Between the trimmed V and J ends, which lost 2 bases and 3 bases, there was a span of 8 bases. Germline V gene lookup returns CDR1 SGHTA and CDR2 FQGTGA. The chain uses TRBV7-3 and TRBJ2-1; D may be TRBD2 (5 bases). The sequence was obtained from an adult who received the AZD1222 COVID-19 vaccine. The material was peripheral blood, obtained 28 days after the second AZD1222 dose. The DNA for the CDR3 is TGTGCCAGCAGCTTATACGGGGACTACAATGAGCAGTTCTTC. This translates into CASSLYGDYNEQFF.